Below, 10 T cell receptor beta chains from the same sample are listed, as sequenced in a study of shared clonotypes between healthy human individuals. Here immunoSEQ multiplex PCR was the method, and the copy in TCRdb shows in-frame clones only, minus some. The data contain about 1,500,000 clones, roughly 96% of them singletons. The sample taken for sequencing was naive CD4+ T cells sorted from blood. The subset is: CD45RA+ positively selected. Every receptor here comes from a man aged 30 to 45 in good health.

The V and J genes are TRBV10-3 and TRBJ2-3; 10 bases map to TRBD2. CDR1 and CDR2 (germline): ENHRY, SYGVKD. J gave up 0 bases and V 5 bases, and 5 bases lay outside the gene matches. The CDR3 has 16 amino acids. CDR3 in amino acids: CAISSLAGSSTDTQYF. As DNA, the CDR3 is TGTGCCATCAGTTCACTAGCGGGATCTAGCACAGATACGCAGTATTTT.

Comments on this clone: Other nucleotide sequences from this sample produce the same CDR3. The chain employs TRBV27 and TRBJ1-5; D unclear. The V gene lost 3 bases and the J gene lost 4 bases, with 7 bases spanning the gap. In germline, CDR1 is MNHEY, CDR2 SMNVEV (reference sequence). This CDR3 is built from 13 residues. For the CDR3, the DNA is TGTGCCAGCAGTTTCCAGCCTAATCAGCCCCAGCATTTT. This codes for CASSFQPNQPQHF.

The V gene is TRBV25-1, the J gene TRBJ1-3; 8 positions match TRBD1. V lost 4 bases and J lost 4; bases outside the gene matches: 3. Germline lookup yields CDR1 MGHDK and CDR2 SYGVNS. This CDR3 contains 14 residues. The chain's CDR3 is CASSVTGGGNTIYF. The CDR3 bases are TGTGCCAGCAGTGTTACAGGGGGAGGAAACACCATATATTTT.

This sequence joins TRBV30 and TRBJ1-5; maybe TRBD1 (5 bases). Per the germline V gene, CDR1 is GTSNPN and CDR2 is SVGIG (reference sequence). Between the trimmed V and J ends, which lost 2 bases and 2 bases, there was a span of 10 bases. This CDR3 has 14 amino acids. This CDR3 is CAWSRGDGNQPQHF. The CDR3 region has the DNA TGTGCCTGGAGTCGGGGGGATGGCAATCAGCCCCAGCATTTT.

The gene calls are TRBV27 and TRBJ2-1; 11 positions agree with TRBD2. The CDR3 totals 14 residues. The germline gives CDR1 MNHEY, CDR2 SMNVEV (reference sequence). V lost 10 bases and J lost 4; bases outside the gene matches: 6. As DNA, the CDR3 is TGTGCCACCGGACTAGCGGGCGTGTACAATGAGCAGTTCTTC. As protein: CATGLAGVYNEQFF.

The chain joins TRBV4-1 to TRBJ2-3; 8 bases are shared with TRBD2. This CDR3 has 16 residues. The trim removed 0 bases at V and 5 bases at J, leaving 7 bases unmatched. Germline V gene lookup returns CDR1 MGHRA and CDR2 YSYEKL. The chain's CDR3 is CASSQDISGSVDTQYF. As DNA, the CDR3 is TGCGCCAGCAGCCAAGATATAAGCGGGAGTGTAGATACGCAGTATTTT.

CDR3 in amino acids: CASSSGTGGHEQYF. The DNA of the CDR3 is TGTGCCAGCAGCTCTGGGACAGGGGGCCACGAGCAGTACTTC. V gene TRBV7-6 combines with J gene TRBJ2-7, with TRBD1 matching 12 bases. Germline V gene sequence: CDR1 SGHVS, CDR2 FNYEAQ. The CDR3 is 14 residues long. Trimming removed 4 bases from V and 5 bases from J; junction bases left unmatched: 3.

Notes on this clone: A junction end diverges from the germline sequence, so it may reflect a read error. The V gene is TRBV7-3, the J gene TRBJ2-1; no clear D gene. Germline CDR1 and CDR2: SGHTA and FQGTGA. This CDR3 has 18 residues. CDR3 residues: CASGLQGLGYGSYNEQFF. CDR3 DNA: TGTGCCAGCGGCTTGCAAGGGTTGGGATATGGGTCCTACAATGAGCAGTTCTTC.

This clone was seen only once. The chain carries TRBV27 and TRBJ2-7; no clear D gene. This CDR3 region has 13 residues. Germline CDR1 is MNHEY and CDR2 is SMNVEV (reference sequence). Trimming shortened V by 3 bases and J by 2 bases, and 8 bases separated the two germline ends. The CDR3 spells CASSFGITYEQYF. The CDR3 DNA reads as TGTGCCAGCAGTTTTGGCATTACCTACGAGCAGTACTTC.

Concerning this clone: The junction does not match germline at one end; this may be a read error. CDR3 region: CASRLGTLTYNEQFF. CDR3 nucleotides: TGCGCCAGCAGGTTGGGGACACTTACCTACAATGAGCAGTTCTTC. The chain recombines TRBV5-1 with TRBJ2-1; a possible D gene is TRBD1 (6 bases). Germline values: CDR1 SGHRS, CDR2 YFSETQ. The CDR3 covers 15 residues.